Each of the 10 T cell receptor beta chains below was sequenced from the same sample in a study of T cells expressing NK-cell markers. Following a re-call of the 5' RACE reads, TCRdb has one entry per CDR3 protein and lacks DNA. The sample totals some 500,000 distinct CDR3 sequences. Sample: blood T cells: a sorted CD56 or NKG2C T cell subset, CD4+ or CD8+ T cells, or bulk PBMC T cells (not recorded which). The source of these receptors is a woman aged 50 to 65 in good health.

The chain employs TRBV5-5 and TRBJ2-1; TCRdb's D call of TRBD1 is untestable without DNA. Germline lookup yields CDR1 SGHKS and CDR2 YYEKEE (reference sequence). The CDR3 contains 15 residues. The chain's CDR3 is CASSLGGGQGNEQFF.

The chain joins TRBV20-1 to TRBJ1-6. CDR1 DFQATT and CDR2 SNEGSKA come from the germline V gene (reference sequence). The CDR3 totals 16 residues. The CDR3 region is CSARALGPRTGTPLHF.

The chain combines TRBV9 with TRBJ2-7. Germline-derived CDR1 and CDR2 are SGDLS and YYNGEE. The CDR3 has 14 residues. The CDR3 here is CASSLGSSSLEQYF. Supplemented by reference TRBV9 and TRBJ2-7, the full variable domain reads DSGVTQTPKHLITATGQRVTLRCSPRSGDLSVYWYQQSLDQGLQFLIQYYNGEERAKGNILERFSAQQFPDLHSELNLSSLELGDSALYFCASSLGSSSLEQYFGPGTRLTVT.

The chain joins TRBV5-1 to TRBJ2-1; with no DNA, the TCRdb D assignment of TRBD2 cannot be verified. The CDR3 loop spans 16 amino acids. Looked up from germline, CDR1 is SGHRS and CDR2 is YFSETQ. This CDR3 reads CASSLAGSGRNNEQFF.

The chain has TRBV27 and TRBJ2-2; TCRdb lists TRBD1, though no DNA is available to test this call. Germline assignment: CDR1 MNHEY and CDR2 SMNVEV (reference sequence). This CDR3 region has 15 residues. The CDR3 is CASSQQGRDTGELFF.

This chain joins TRBV20-1 and TRBJ2-2; TCRdb lists TRBD2, though no DNA is available to test this call. The CDR3 extends over 14 amino acids. Germline V gene sequence: CDR1 DFQATT, CDR2 SNEGSKA (reference sequence). The CDR3: CSARLAGTTGELFF.

The V gene is TRBV18, the J gene TRBJ1-1; there is no DNA to check the TCRdb D call of TRBD1. CDR3 length equals 16 residues. Germline-derived CDR1 and CDR2 are KGHSH and LQKENI. This CDR3 reads CASSSDSLQGITEAFF.

The chain combines TRBV2 with TRBJ2-1; the TRBD1 assignment by TCRdb is unverifiable without DNA. This CDR3 region has 15 residues. Germline V lookup: CDR1 SNHLY, CDR2 FYNNEI. Here the CDR3 reads CASSQDRGKYNEQFF.

This sequence joins TRBV5-1 and TRBJ2-4; TCRdb gives TRBD1 as the D gene, but with no DNA this cannot be confirmed. The CDR3 runs to 17 residues. Per the germline V gene, CDR1 is SGHRS and CDR2 is YFSETQ. CDR3 sequence reads: CASSLVGTGIAKNIQYF.

The V and J genes are TRBV7-9 and TRBJ2-3. The germline CDR1 and CDR2 sequences are SEHNR and FQNEAQ (reference sequence). There are 12 residues in the CDR3. CDR3 protein: CASSQLSDTQYF. Combining the CDR3 with reference TRBV7-9 and TRBJ2-3 gives the whole variable domain DTGVSQNPRHKITKRGQNVTFRCDPISEHNRLYWYRQTLGQGPEFLTYFQNEAQLEKSRLLSDRFSAERPKGSFSTLEIQRTEQGDSAMYLCASSQLSDTQYFGPGTRLTVL.